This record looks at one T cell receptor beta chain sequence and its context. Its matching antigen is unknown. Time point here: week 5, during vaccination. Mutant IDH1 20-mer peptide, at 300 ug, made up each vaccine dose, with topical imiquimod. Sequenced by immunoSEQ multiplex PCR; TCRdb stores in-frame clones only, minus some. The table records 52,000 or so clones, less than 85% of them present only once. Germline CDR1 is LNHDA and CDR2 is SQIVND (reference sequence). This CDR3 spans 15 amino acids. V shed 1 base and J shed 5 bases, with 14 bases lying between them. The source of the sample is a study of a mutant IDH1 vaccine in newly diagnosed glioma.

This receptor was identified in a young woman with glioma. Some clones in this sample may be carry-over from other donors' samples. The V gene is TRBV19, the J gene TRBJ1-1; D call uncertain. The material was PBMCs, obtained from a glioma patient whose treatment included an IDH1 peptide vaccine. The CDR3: CASSIVPGGGTEAFF. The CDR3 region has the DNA TGTGCCAGTAGTATAGTACCCGGTGGAGGGACTGAAGCTTTCTTT.